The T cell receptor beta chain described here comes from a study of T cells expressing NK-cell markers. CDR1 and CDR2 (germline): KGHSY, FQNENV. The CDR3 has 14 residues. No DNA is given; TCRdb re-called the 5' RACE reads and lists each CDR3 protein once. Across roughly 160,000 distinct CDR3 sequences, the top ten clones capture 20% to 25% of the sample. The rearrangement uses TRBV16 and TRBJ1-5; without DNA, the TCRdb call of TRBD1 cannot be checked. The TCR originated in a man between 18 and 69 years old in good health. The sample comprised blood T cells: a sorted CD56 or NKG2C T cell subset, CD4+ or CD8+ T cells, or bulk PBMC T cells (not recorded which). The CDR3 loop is CASSQGQDNQPQHF.